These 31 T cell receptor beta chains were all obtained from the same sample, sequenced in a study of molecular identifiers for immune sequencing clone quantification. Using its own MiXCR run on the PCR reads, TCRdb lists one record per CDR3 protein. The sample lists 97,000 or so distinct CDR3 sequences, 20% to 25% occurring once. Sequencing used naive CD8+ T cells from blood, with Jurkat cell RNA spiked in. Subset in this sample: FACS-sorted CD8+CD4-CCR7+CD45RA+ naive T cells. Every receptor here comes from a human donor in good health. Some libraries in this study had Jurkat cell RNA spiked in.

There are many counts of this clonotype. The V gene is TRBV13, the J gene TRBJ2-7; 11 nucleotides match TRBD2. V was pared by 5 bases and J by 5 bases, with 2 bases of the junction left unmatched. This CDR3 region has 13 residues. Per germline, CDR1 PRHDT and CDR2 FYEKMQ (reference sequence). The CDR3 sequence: CASSPLAGDEQYF. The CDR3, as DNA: TGTGCCAGCAGCCCACTAGCGGGAGACGAGCAGTACTTC.

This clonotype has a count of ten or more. The CDR3 DNA is TGTGCCAGCAGTTACGGGCAGGCCTATGGCTACACCTTC. Translation gives CASSYGQAYGYTF. The J gene is TRBJ1-2, the V gene TRBV6-2 or TRBV6-3, with unresolved D. Trimming pared 2 bases from V and 4 bases from J, leaving 8 bases between. Germline-derived CDR1 and CDR2 are MNHEY and SVGEGT. The CDR3 runs to 13 residues.

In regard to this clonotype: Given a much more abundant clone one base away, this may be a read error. The CDR3 is CASSLGTWHEQYF. CDR3 nucleotides: TGTGCCAGCAGCCTGGGGACTTGGCACGAGCAGTACTTC. The rearrangement joins TRBV7-9 to TRBJ2-7; tentatively, D is TRBD2 (6 bases). From germline, CDR1 is SEHNR and CDR2 FQNEAQ (reference sequence). The CDR3 is 13 residues long. The V gene lost 5 bases and the J gene lost 5 bases, with 13 bases spanning the gap.

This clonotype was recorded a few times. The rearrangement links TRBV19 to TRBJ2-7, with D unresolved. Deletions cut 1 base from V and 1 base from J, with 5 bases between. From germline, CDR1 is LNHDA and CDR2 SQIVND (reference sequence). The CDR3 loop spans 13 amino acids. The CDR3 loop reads CASSIGQSYEQYF. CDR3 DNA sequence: TGTGCCAGTAGTATAGGACAATCCTACGAGCAGTACTTC.

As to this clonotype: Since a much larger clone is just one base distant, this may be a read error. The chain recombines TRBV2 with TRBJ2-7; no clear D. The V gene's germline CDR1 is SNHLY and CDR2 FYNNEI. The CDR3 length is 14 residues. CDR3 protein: CASSDTDPAYAQYF. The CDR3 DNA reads TGTGCCAGCAGTGACACAGACCCGGCCTACGCGCAGTACTTC.

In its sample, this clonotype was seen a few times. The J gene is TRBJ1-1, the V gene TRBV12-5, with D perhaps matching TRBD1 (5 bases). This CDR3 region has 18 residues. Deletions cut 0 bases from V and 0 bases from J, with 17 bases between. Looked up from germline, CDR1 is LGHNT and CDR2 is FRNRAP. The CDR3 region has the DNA TGTGCTAGTGGTTTGGTAATCCGGGGCAGAGACATGAACACTGAAGCTTTCTTT. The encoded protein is CASGLVIRGRDMNTEAFF.

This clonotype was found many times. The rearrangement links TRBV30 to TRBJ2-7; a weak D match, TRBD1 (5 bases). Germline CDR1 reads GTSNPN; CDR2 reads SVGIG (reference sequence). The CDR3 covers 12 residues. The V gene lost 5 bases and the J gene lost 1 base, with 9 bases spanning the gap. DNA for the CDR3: TGTGCCTGGGGGCAGGGTTCCTACGAGCAGTACTTC. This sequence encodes CAWGQGSYEQYF.

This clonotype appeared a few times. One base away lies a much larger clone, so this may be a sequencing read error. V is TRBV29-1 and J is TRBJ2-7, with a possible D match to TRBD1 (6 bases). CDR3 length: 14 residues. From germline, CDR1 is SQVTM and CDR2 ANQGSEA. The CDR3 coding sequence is TGCAGCGCTGAAACTGGACAGCCCCAGTACGAGCAGTACTTC. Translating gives CSAETGQPQYEQYF.

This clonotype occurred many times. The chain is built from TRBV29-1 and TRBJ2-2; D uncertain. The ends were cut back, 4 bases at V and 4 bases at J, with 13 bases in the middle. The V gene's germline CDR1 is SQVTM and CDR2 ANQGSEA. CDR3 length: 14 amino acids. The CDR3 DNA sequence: TGCAGCGTTGGAGTTGGAGCCGGCACCGGGGAGCTGTTTTTT. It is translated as CSVGVGAGTGELFF.

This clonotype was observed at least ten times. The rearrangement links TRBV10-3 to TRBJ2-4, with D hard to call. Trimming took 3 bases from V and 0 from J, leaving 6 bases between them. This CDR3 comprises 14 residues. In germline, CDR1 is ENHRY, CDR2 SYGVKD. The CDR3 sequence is CAISEDIAKNIQYF. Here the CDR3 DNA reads TGTGCCATCAGTGAAGATATAGCCAAAAACATTCAGTACTTC.

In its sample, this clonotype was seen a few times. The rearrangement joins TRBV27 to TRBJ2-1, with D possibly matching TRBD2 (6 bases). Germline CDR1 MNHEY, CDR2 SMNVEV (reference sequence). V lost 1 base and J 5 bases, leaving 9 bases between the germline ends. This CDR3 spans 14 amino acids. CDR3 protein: CASSLYGLNNEQFF. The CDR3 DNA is TGTGCCAGCAGTTTATATGGACTAAACAATGAGCAGTTCTTC.

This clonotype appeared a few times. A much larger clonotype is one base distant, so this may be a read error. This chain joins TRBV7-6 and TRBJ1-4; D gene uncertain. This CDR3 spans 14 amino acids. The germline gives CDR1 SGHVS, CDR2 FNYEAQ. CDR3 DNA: TGTGCCAGCAGCCTTCTCTCAACTAATGAAAAACCGTTTTTT. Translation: CASSLLSTNEKPFF.

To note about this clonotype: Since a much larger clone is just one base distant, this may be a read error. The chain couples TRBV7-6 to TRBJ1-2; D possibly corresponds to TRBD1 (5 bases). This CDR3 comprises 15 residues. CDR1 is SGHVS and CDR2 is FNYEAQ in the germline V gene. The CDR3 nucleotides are TGTGCCAGCAGCACTCACCGGGACGGACTCTATGGCTACGCCTTC. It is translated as CASSTHRDGLYGYAF.

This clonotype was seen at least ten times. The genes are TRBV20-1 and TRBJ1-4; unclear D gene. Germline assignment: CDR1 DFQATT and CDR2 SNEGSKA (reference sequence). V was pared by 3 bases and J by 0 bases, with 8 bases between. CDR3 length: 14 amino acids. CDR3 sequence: CSARTGTTNEKLFF. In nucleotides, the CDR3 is TGCAGTGCTAGGACGGGGACAACTAATGAAAAACTGTTTTTT.

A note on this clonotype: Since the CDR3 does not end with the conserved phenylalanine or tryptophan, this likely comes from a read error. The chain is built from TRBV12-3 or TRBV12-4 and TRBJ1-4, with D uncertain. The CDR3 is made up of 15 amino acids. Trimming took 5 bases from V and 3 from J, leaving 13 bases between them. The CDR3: CASSPFRVSNEKLFL. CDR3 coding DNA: TGTGCCAGCAGTCCCTTCCGGGTATCTAATGAAAAACTGTTTCTT.

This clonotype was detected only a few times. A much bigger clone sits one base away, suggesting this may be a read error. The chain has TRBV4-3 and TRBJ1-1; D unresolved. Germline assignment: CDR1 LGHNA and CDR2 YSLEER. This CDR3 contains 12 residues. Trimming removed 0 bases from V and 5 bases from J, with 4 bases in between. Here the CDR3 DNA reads TGCGCCAGCAGCCAAGATGTGACTGAAGCTTTCTTT. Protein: CASSQDVTEAFF.

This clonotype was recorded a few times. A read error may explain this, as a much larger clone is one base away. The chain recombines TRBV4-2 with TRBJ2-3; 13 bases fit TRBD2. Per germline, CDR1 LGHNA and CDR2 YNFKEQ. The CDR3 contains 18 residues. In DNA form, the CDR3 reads TGTGCCGGCAGCCAAGATCAGGGACTAGCGGGACGCACAGATACGCAGTATTTT. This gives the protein CAGSQDQGLAGRTDTQYF.

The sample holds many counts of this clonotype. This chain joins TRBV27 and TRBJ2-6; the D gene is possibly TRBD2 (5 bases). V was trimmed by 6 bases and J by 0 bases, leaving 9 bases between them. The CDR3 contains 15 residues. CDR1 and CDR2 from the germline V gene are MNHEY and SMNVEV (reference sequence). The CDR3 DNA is TGTGCCAGCAGATCCACTAGCTCTGGGGCCAACGTCCTGACTTTC. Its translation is CASRSTSSGANVLTF.

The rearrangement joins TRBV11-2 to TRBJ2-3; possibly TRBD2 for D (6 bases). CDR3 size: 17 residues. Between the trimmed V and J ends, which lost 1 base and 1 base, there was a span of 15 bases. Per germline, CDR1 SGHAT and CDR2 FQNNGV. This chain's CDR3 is CASSLVFSGAGTDTQYF. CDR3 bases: TGTGCCAGCAGCTTAGTTTTTAGCGGTGCGGGCACAGATACGCAGTATTTT. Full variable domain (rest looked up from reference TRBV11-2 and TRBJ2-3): EAGVAQSPRYKIIEKRQSVAFWCNPISGHATLYWYQQILGQGPKLLIQFQNNGVVDDSQLPKDRFSAERLKGVDSTLKIQPAKLEDSAVYLCASSLVFSGAGTDTQYFGPGTRLTVL.

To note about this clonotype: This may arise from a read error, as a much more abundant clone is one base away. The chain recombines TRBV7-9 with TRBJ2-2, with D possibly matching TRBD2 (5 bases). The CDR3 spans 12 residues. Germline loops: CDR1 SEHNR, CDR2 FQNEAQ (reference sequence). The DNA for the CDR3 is TGTGCCAGCAGCCCACACACCGGGGAGCTGTTGTTT. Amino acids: CASSPHTGELLF.

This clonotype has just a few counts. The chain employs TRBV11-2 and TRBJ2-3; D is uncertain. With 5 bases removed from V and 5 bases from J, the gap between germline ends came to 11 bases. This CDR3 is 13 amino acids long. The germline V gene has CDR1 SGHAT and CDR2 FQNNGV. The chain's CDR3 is CASSPISVDTQYF. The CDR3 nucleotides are TGTGCCAGCAGCCCGATTAGTGTAGATACGCAGTATTTT.

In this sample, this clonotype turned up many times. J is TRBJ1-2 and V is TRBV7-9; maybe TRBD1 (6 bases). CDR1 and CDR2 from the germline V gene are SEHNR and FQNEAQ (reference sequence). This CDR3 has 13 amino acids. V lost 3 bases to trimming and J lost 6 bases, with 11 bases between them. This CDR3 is CASSLLTGDGYTF. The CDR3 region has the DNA TGTGCCAGCAGCTTGTTGACAGGAGATGGCTACACCTTC.

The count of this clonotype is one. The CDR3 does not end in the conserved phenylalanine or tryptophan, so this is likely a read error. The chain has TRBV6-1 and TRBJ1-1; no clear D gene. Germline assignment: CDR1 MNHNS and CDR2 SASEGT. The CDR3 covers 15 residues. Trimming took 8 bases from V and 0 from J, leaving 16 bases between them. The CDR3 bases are TGTGCCAGCTCCCTACCCCCGGCGGTGAACACTGAAGCTTTCCTT. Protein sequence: CASSLPPAVNTEAFL.

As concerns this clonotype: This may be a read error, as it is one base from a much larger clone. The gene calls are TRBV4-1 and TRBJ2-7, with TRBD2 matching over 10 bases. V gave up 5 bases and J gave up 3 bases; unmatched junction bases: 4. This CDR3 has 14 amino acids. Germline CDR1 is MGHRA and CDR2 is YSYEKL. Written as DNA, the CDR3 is TGCGCCAGCAGCGCTAGCGGGGGACTCTACGAGCAGTACTTC. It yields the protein CASSASGGLYEQYF.

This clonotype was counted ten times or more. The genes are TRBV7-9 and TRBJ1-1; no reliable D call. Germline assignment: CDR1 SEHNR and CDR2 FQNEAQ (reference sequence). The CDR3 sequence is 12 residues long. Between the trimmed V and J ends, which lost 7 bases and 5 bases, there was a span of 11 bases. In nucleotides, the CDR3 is TGTGCCAGCAAATCGTCTGGAACTGAAGCTTTCTTT. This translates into CASKSSGTEAFF.

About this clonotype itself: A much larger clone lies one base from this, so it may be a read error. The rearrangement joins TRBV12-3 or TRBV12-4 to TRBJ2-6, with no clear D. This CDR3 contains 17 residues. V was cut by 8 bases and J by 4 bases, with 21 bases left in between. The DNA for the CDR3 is TGTGCCAGCCGTCCGGGCTCTGGCTTGTGGGGGGCCAACGTCCTGACTTTC. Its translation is CASRPGSGLWGANVLTF.

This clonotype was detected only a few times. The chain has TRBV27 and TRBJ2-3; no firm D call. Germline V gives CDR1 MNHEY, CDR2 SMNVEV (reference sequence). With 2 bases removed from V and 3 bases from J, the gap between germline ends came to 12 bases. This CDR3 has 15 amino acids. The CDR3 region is CASSLTAGKTDTQYF. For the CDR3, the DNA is TGTGCCAGCAGTTTAACGGCTGGAAAGACAGATACGCAGTATTTT.

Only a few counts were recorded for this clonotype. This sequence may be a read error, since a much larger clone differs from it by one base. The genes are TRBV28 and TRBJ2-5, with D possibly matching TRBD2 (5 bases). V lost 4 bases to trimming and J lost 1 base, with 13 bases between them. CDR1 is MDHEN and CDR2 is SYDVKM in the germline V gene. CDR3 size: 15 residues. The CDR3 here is CASSSRAAGQETQYF. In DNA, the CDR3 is TGTGCCAGCAGTTCCCGGGCCGCGGGCCAAGAGACCCAGTACTTC.

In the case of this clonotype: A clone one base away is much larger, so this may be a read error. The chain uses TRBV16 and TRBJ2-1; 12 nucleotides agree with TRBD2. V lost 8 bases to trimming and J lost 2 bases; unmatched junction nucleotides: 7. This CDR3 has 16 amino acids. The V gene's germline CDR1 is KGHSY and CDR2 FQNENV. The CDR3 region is CASGAGLAGTYNEQFF. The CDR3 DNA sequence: TGTGCCAGCGGTGCAGGACTAGCGGGGACCTACAATGAGCAGTTCTTC.

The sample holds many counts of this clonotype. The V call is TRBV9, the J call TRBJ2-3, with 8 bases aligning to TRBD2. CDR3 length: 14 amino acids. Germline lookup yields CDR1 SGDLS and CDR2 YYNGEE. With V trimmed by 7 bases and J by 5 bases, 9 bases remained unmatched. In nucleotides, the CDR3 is TGTGCCAGCGGAGATAGCGGGACCCAAGATACGCAGTATTTT. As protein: CASGDSGTQDTQYF.

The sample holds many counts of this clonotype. This CDR3 is CASSLRGFLNEQYF. The CDR3, as DNA: TGTGCCAGCAGTTTACGAGGGTTCTTGAACGAGCAGTACTTC. V gene TRBV27 combines with J gene TRBJ2-7; D is perhaps TRBD2 (5 bases). The CDR3 is 14 amino acids. The germline V gene has CDR1 MNHEY and CDR2 SMNVEV (reference sequence). The V end was cut by 2 bases, the J end by 5 bases, with 13 bases between.